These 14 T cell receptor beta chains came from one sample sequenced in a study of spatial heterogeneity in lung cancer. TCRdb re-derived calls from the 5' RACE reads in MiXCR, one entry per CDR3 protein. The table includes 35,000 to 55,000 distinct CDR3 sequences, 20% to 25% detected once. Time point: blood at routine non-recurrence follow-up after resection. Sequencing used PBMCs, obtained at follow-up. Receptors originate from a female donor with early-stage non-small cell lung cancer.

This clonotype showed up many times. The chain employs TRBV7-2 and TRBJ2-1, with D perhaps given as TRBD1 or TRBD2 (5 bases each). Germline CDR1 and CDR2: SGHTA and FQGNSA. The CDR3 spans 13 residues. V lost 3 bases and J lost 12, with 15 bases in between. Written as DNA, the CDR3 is TGTGCCAGCAGCTTGGGGCTCGGGACGCGGCAGTTCTTC. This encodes CASSLGLGTRQFF.

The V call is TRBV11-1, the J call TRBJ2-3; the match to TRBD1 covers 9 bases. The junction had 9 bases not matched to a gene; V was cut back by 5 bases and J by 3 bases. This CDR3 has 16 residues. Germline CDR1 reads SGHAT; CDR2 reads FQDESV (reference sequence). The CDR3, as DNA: TGTGCCAGCAGCCCTGGGACAGGGTATCCTACAGATACGCAGTATTTT. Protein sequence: CASSPGTGYPTDTQYF. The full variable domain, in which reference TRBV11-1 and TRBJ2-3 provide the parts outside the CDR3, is EAEVAQSPRYKITEKSQAVAFWCDPISGHATLYWYRQILGQGPELLVQFQDESVVDDSQLPKDRFSAERLKGVDSTLKIQPAELGDSAMYLCASSPGTGYPTDTQYFGPGTRLTVL.

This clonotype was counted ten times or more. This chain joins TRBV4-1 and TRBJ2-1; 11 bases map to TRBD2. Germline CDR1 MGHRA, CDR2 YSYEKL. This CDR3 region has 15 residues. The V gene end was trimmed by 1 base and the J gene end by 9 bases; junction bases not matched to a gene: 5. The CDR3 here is CASSQGLAGTGEQFF. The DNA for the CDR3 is TGCGCCAGCAGCCAAGGACTAGCGGGAACGGGTGAGCAGTTCTTC.

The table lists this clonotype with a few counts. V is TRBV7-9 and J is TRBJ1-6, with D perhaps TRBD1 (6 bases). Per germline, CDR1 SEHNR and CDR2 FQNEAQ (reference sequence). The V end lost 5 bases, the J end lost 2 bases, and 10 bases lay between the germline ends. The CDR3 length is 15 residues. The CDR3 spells CASSRTVPYNSPLHF. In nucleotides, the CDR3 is TGTGCCAGCAGCCGGACAGTCCCCTATAATTCACCCCTCCACTTT.

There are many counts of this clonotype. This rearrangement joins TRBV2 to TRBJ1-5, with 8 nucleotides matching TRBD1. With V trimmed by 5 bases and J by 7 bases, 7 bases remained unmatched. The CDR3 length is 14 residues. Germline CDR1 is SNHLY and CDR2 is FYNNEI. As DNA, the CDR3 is TGTGCCAGCAGTTTAGGACAGGGAGGACAGCCCCAGCATTTT. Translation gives CASSLGQGGQPQHF.

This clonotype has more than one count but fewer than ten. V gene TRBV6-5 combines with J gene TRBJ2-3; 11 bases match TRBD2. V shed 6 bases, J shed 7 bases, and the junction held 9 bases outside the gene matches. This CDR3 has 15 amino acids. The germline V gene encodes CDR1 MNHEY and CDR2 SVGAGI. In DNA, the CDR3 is TGTGCCAGCAGCCTCGGGACTAGCGGAACGTATACGCAGTATTTT. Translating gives CASSLGTSGTYTQYF.

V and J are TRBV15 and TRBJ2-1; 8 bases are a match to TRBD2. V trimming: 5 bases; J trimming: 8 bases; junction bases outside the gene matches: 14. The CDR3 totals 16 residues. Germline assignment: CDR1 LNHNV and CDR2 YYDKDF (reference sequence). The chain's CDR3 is CATSCGRGLENDEQFF. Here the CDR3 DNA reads TGTGCCACCAGCTGCGGCAGGGGACTAGAAAACGATGAGCAGTTCTTC.

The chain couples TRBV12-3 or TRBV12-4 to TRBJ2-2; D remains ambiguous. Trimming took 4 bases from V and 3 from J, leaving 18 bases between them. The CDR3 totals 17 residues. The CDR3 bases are TGTGCCAGCAGTTCAGGCTTTGCGAGGTCGGACACCGGGGAGCTGTTTTTT. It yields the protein CASSSGFARSDTGELFF.

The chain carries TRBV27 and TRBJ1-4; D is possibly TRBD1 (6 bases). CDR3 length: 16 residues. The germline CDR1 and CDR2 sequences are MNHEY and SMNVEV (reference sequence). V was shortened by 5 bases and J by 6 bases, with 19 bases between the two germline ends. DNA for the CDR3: TGTGCCAGCAGTCTAGCACAGGGAACAGAAGATGAAAAACTGTTTTTT. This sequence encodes CASSLAQGTEDEKLFF.

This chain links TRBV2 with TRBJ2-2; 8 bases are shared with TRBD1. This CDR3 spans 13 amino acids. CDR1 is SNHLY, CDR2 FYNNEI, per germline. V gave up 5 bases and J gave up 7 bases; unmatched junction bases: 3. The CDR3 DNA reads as TGTGCCAGCAGTCAACAGGGGGTCGGGGAGCTGTTTTTT. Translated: CASSQQGVGELFF.

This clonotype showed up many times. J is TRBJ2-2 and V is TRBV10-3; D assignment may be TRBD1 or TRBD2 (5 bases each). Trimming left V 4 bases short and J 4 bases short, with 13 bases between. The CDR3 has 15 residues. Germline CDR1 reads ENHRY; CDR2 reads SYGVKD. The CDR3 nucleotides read TGTGCCATCAGTGCGCCCGGGACGTCCACCGGGGAGCTGTTTTTT. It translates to CAISAPGTSTGELFF.

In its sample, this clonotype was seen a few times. CDR3 in DNA: TGTGCCAGCAGCGACCGCGACAGGTTGACTGAAGCTTTCTTT. Its translation is CASSDRDRLTEAFF. This rearrangement joins TRBV9 to TRBJ1-1, with D perhaps matching TRBD1 (6 bases). Germline V CDR1 and CDR2: SGDLS, YYNGEE. The CDR3 sequence is 14 residues long. V lost 3 bases to trimming and J lost 5 bases, with 14 bases between them.

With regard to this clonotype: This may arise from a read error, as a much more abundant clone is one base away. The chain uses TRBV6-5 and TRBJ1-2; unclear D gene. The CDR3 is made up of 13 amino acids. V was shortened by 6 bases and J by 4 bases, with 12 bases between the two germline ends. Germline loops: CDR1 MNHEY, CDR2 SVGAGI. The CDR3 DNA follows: TGTGCCAGCAGGAGGGATCCAAGCTATGGCTACACCTTC. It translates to CASRRDPSYGYTF.

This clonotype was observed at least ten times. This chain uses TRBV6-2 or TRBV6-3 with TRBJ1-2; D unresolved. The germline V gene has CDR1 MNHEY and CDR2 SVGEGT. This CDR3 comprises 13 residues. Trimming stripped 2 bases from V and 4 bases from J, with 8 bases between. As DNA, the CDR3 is TGTGCCAGCAGTTACCGCGCAGTCTATGGCTACACCTTC. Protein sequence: CASSYRAVYGYTF.